The sequence of this T cell receptor (beta chain) was determined in a study of blood T cell repertoires in COVID-19. Study background: Donors in the United States, Italy and Spain gave samples during acute or convalescent COVID-19. PBMCs, B-cell-depleted T cells, or T cells provided the cDNA or gDNA that made up the material.

Per the authors' pipeline: Cell counts per sample came from amplifying reference gene primers. Libraries were prepared by immunoSEQ multiplex PCR; TCRdb keeps only in-frame clonotypes and omits some of them. Clone size and V and J calls were adopted from that table, with D and trimming inferred from the DNA. Among a few hundred thousand clones listed, about 89% were seen once. This receptor was identified in an older woman with acute or convalescent COVID-19. Material for sequencing was peripheral blood.

CDR3 bases: TGTGCCAGTAGGGACCGGGGGGCAGTTCTCACCGGGGAGCTGTTTTTT. Protein product: CASRDRGAVLTGELFF. This chain joins TRBV19 and TRBJ2-2; perhaps TRBD2 as D (7 bases). Germline values: CDR1 LNHDA, CDR2 SQIVND (reference sequence). The CDR3 sequence is 16 residues long. The V end lost 6 bases, the J end lost 4 bases, and 18 bases lay between the germline ends.